Given below is one TCR beta chain in context. Germline trimming cut 6 bases from V and 7 bases from J; bases unmatched to any gene: 8. The CDR3 extends over 15 amino acids. Germline V gives CDR1 SNHLY, CDR2 FYNNEI. These data belong to a study of blood T cell repertoires in COVID-19. Overall study context: The analysed material was cDNA or gDNA that came from T cells, B-cell-depleted T cells, or PBMCs.

Clones were read by immunoSEQ multiplex PCR, and TCRdb kept only the in-frame ones, dropping some. The table lists 400,000 to 550,000 clones, 70% to 90% of them singletons. Recruits, aged about 18 to 100 years, lived in approximately 26 US areas. This sequence joins TRBV2 and TRBJ1-6; 8 nucleotides line up with TRBD1. The sequencing sample was made of PBMCs or T cells enriched from blood (not recorded which). The clonotype originates from a woman between 18 and 30 years old with acute COVID-19. CDR3 DNA sequence: TGTGCCAGCAGCCAACCGGACAGGGACAATTCACCCCTCCACTTT. This encodes CASSQPDRDNSPLHF.